The 27 T cell receptor beta chains below come from one sample, sequenced in a study of T cell changes during pregnancy in multiple sclerosis. Produced via immunoSEQ multiplex PCR; TCRdb's table is partial and in-frame only. This table has roughly 60,000 clones, over 85% appearing once. Material: CD4+ T cells from peripheral blood mononuclear cells, obtained before pregnancy. The receptors shown here come from a female donor with multiple sclerosis, enrolled in a pregnancy study.

J is TRBJ2-2 and V is TRBV19; D remains unclear. Germline V gives CDR1 LNHDA, CDR2 SQIVND (reference sequence). The CDR3 length is 14 residues. The V gene lost 1 base and the J gene lost 5 bases, with 8 bases spanning the gap. The CDR3 bases are TGTGCCAGTAGTATAGGTCCGAGGACCGGGGAGCTGTTTTTT. It specifies CASSIGPRTGELFF. The full variable domain, rest sourced from reference TRBV19 and TRBJ2-2, is DGGITQSPKYLFRKEGQNVTLSCEQNLNHDAMYWYRQDPGQGLRLIYYSQIVNDFQKGDIAEGYSVSREKKESFPLTVTSAQKNPTAFYLCASSIGPRTGELFFGEGSRLTVL.

The rearrangement joins TRBV5-3 to TRBJ2-6, with 10 bases matching TRBD1. TRBV5-3 is placed among ORFs of uncertain function. CDR3 size: 18 residues. V lost 4 bases to trimming and J lost 2 bases; unmatched junction nucleotides: 9. CDR3 loop: CARSIDGTGAPGANVLTF. The CDR3 DNA reads TGTGCCAGAAGCATCGACGGGACAGGGGCACCTGGGGCCAACGTCCTGACTTTC.

The chain is built from TRBV19 and TRBJ2-6; maybe TRBD1 (5 bases). Germline V gives CDR1 LNHDA, CDR2 SQIVND (reference sequence). Trimming took 6 bases from V and 0 from J, leaving 6 bases between them. The CDR3 covers 14 residues. This CDR3 is CASRRGSGANVLTF. In nucleotides, the CDR3 is TGTGCCAGTAGAAGGGGCTCTGGGGCCAACGTCCTGACTTTC.

This chain links TRBV9 with TRBJ2-1; TRBD1 aligns across 7 bases. The ends lost 2 bases at V and 6 bases at J; junction bases unmatched: 14. This CDR3 region has 17 residues. Germline loops: CDR1 SGDLS, CDR2 YYNGEE. Written as DNA, the CDR3 is TGTGCCAGCAGCGTCGATTCCGACAGGGCTCAAGGCAATGAGCAGTTCTTC. It specifies CASSVDSDRAQGNEQFF.

The V and J genes are TRBV5-1 and TRBJ1-3; TRBD1 might be the D (5 bases). Per the germline V gene, CDR1 is SGHRS and CDR2 is YFSETQ. Trimming pared 4 bases from V and 0 bases from J, leaving 17 bases between. The CDR3 totals 17 residues. DNA of the CDR3: TGCGCCAGCAGCCGCTCTGGAGGGACGGGCTCTGGAAACACCATATATTTT. Its protein product is CASSRSGGTGSGNTIYF.

CDR3 loop: CASSLTGGESGRWETQYF. Here the CDR3 DNA reads TGTGCCAGCAGCTTAACAGGGGGCGAAAGCGGGAGATGGGAGACCCAGTACTTC. The gene calls are TRBV7-6 and TRBJ2-5; D might be TRBD1 (9 bases). Trimming took 2 bases from V and 5 from J, leaving 24 bases between them. Germline CDR1 SGHVS, CDR2 FNYEAQ. The CDR3 runs to 18 residues. Variable domain in full (rest from reference TRBV7-6 and TRBJ2-5): GAGVSQSPRYKVTKRGQDVALRCDPISGHVSLYWYRQALGQGPEFLTYFNYEAQQDKSGLPNDRFSAERPEGSISTLTIQRTEQRDSAMYRCASSLTGGESGRWETQYFGPGTRLLVL.

V and J are TRBV11-3 and TRBJ2-3; 10 bases map to TRBD1. The V gene's germline CDR1 is SGHNT and CDR2 YENEEA. CDR3 length: 17 residues. V gave up 1 base and J gave up 2 bases; unmatched junction bases: 6. The CDR3 sequence is CASSLGRTGGYTDTQYF. The DNA for the CDR3 is TGTGCCAGCAGCTTAGGCCGGACAGGGGGATACACAGATACGCAGTATTTT.

The chain joins TRBV10-3 to TRBJ2-7; 8 nucleotides match TRBD2. Trimming cost V 3 bases and J 3 bases; bases outside gene matches: 4. Germline V gives CDR1 ENHRY, CDR2 SYGVKD. CDR3 length equals 14 residues. This chain's CDR3 is CAISESTSGYEQYF. Written as DNA, the CDR3 is TGTGCCATCAGTGAAAGTACTAGCGGCTACGAGCAGTACTTC.

This rearrangement joins TRBV30 to TRBJ1-5; 12 bases align to TRBD1. CDR3 length: 16 amino acids. V shed 1 base and J 3 bases; nucleotides not matched to a gene: 4. Germline V gives CDR1 GTSNPN, CDR2 SVGIG (reference sequence). The chain's CDR3 is CAWSGGTGGHNQPQHF. CDR3 nucleotides: TGTGCCTGGAGTGGAGGGACAGGGGGCCACAATCAGCCCCAGCATTTT.

V gene TRBV5-1 combines with J gene TRBJ2-5, with a weak D call TRBD2 (6 bases). Germline V gene lookup returns CDR1 SGHRS and CDR2 YFSETQ. Trimming cost V 2 bases and J 3 bases, with 11 bases left between them. The CDR3 runs to 14 residues. CDR3 sequence reads: CASSFRDFKETQYF. Here the CDR3 DNA reads TGCGCCAGCAGCTTCCGGGACTTTAAAGAGACCCAGTACTTC.

The chain recombines TRBV10-3 with TRBJ2-3; 7 nucleotides align to TRBD1. V shed 3 bases and J 3 bases; nucleotides not matched to a gene: 12. Germline V CDR1 and CDR2: ENHRY, SYGVKD. The CDR3 contains 17 residues. The CDR3 sequence is CAISDKTGDPITDTQYF. In nucleotides, the CDR3 is TGTGCCATCAGTGACAAAACAGGGGACCCCATTACAGATACGCAGTATTTT.

V gene TRBV29-1 combines with J gene TRBJ2-1; D might be TRBD2 (5 bases). Germline V CDR1 and CDR2: SQVTM, ANQGSEA. V lost 3 bases, J lost 3 bases, and 15 bases lay in between. The CDR3 is made up of 15 amino acids. For the CDR3, the DNA is TGCAGCGTTGAGGGAACGGGGAATAACTACAATGAGCAGTTCTTC. It yields the protein CSVEGTGNNYNEQFF.

As concerns this clone: The junction does not match germline at one end; this may be a read error. Other nucleotide sequences from this sample produce the same CDR3. The CDR3 nucleotides read TGCGCCACCCTACAGCCTTTCACTGAAGCTTTCTTT. The encoded protein is CATLQPFTEAFF. V and J are TRBV28 and TRBJ1-1, with D hard to call. The CDR3 totals 12 residues. Germline loops: CDR1 MDHEN, CDR2 SYDVKM.

The chain combines TRBV7-2 with TRBJ2-1; 14 bases fit TRBD2. Trimming at V came to 3 bases and at J to 8 bases, leaving 6 bases not matched to a gene. CDR1 and CDR2 from the germline V gene are SGHTA and FQGNSA. The CDR3 consists of 16 residues. Here the CDR3 reads CASSFRPGLAGDEQFF. DNA for the CDR3: TGTGCCAGCAGCTTCCGACCGGGACTAGCGGGAGATGAGCAGTTCTTC. Variable domain in full (rest from reference TRBV7-2 and TRBJ2-1): GAGVSQSPSNKVTEKGKDVELRCDPISGHTALYWYRQSLGQGLEFLIYFQGNSAPDKSGLPSDRFSAERTGGSVSTLTIQRTQQEDSAVYLCASSFRPGLAGDEQFFGPGTRLTVL.

The rearrangement links TRBV9 to TRBJ2-1; 8 nucleotides match TRBD2. The germline V gene encodes CDR1 SGDLS and CDR2 YYNGEE. The trim removed 3 bases at V and 8 bases at J, leaving 7 bases unmatched. The CDR3 sequence is 14 residues long. The CDR3 DNA reads as TGTGCCAGCAGCGCCCGGACGGGGGGGTATGAGCAGTTCTTC. Its protein is CASSARTGGYEQFF.

V is TRBV29-1 and J is TRBJ1-5, with a possible D match to TRBD1 (6 bases). The CDR3 runs 12 residues. Deletions cut 4 bases from V and 3 bases from J, with 7 bases between. Germline loops: CDR1 SQVTM, CDR2 ANQGSEA. Here the CDR3 DNA reads TGCAGCGTTGGACAGGCCAATCAGCCCCAGCATTTT. Translated, it gives CSVGQANQPQHF. The full variable domain, rest sourced from reference TRBV29-1 and TRBJ1-5, is SAVISQKPSRDICQRGTSLTIQCQVDSQVTMMFWYRQQPGQSLTLIATANQGSEATYESGFVIDKFPISRPNLTFSTLTVSNMSPEDSSIYLCSVGQANQPQHFGDGTRLSIL.

The V and J genes are TRBV2 and TRBJ1-2, with unresolved D. The CDR3 is 13 amino acids. Trimming pared 2 bases from V and 2 bases from J, leaving 6 bases between. Germline assignment: CDR1 SNHLY and CDR2 FYNNEI. The CDR3 reads CASSEWQNYGYTF. The CDR3 nucleotides read TGTGCCAGCAGTGAATGGCAAAACTATGGCTACACCTTC.

This rearrangement joins TRBV18 to TRBJ1-2; D uncertain. Per the germline V gene, CDR1 is KGHSH and CDR2 is LQKENI. Between the trimmed V and J ends, which lost 3 bases and 5 bases, there was a span of 16 bases. The CDR3 extends over 15 amino acids. The CDR3 loop reads CASSPSADGRYGYTF. The CDR3, as DNA: TGTGCCAGCTCACCGTCGGCGGATGGTCGATATGGCTACACCTTC.

This clone is a singleton in its sample. The rearrangement joins TRBV4-1 to TRBJ1-4, with D maybe TRBD1 (6 bases). The CDR3 loop spans 16 amino acids. The V gene's germline CDR1 is MGHRA and CDR2 YSYEKL. With 0 bases removed from V and 3 bases from J, the gap between germline ends came to 11 bases. The CDR3: CASSQDRTASNEKLFF. The CDR3 nucleotides read TGCGCCAGCAGCCAAGATAGGACAGCCTCTAATGAAAAACTGTTTTTT.

Notes on this clone: This CDR3 is also generated by other DNA sequences in the sample. This chain uses TRBV20-1 with TRBJ2-3; D remains ambiguous. Trimming shortened V by 2 bases and J by 6 bases, and 6 bases separated the two germline ends. Germline V CDR1 and CDR2: DFQATT, SNEGSKA (reference sequence). The length of the CDR3 is 11 residues. The CDR3 DNA sequence: TGCAGTGCTAGACGTTCGGATACGCAGTATTTT. Encoded protein: CSARRSDTQYF.

In its sample, this clone was seen once. The rearrangement links TRBV28 to TRBJ2-5, with TRBD2 matching 8 bases. V dropped 5 bases and J dropped 10; count of bases not matched to a gene: 3. CDR1 is MDHEN, CDR2 SYDVKM, per germline. The CDR3 extends over 11 amino acids. CDR3 DNA: TGTGCCAGCAGTCCGGGAGGGAGCCAGTACTTC. This translates into CASSPGGSQYF.

The rearrangement joins TRBV18 to TRBJ2-7; tentative D call: TRBD2 (5 bases). Germline V gene sequence: CDR1 KGHSH, CDR2 LQKENI. The CDR3 runs 13 residues. V gave up 2 bases and J gave up 4 bases, with 9 bases separating them. CDR3 coding DNA: TGTGCCAGCTCACCAGGCCCGGGGTACGAGCAGTACTTC. Its protein product is CASSPGPGYEQYF.

CDR3 DNA sequence: TGTGCCAGCAGTGAAGGGGTCGGGACAGGGCTCTATGGCTACACCTTC. Its protein is CASSEGVGTGLYGYTF. The chain uses TRBV6-1 and TRBJ1-2; TRBD1 matches at 9 bases. The CDR3 totals 16 residues. Germline V gene sequence: CDR1 MNHNS, CDR2 SASEGT. The trim removed 1 base at V and 4 bases at J, leaving 7 bases unmatched.

This clone has a handful of counts. J is TRBJ2-5 and V is TRBV5-4; 8 bases line up with TRBD2. Germline V CDR1 and CDR2: SGHNT, YYREEE (reference sequence). The CDR3 totals 15 residues. The V gene end was trimmed by 4 bases and the J gene end by 5 bases; junction bases not matched to a gene: 10. CDR3 residues: CASSVDRLARETQYF. In DNA, the CDR3 is TGTGCCAGCAGCGTTGATCGACTAGCGAGGGAGACCCAGTACTTC.

The chain has TRBV6-5 and TRBJ2-5, with TRBD1 identical over 8 bases. CDR1 is MNHEY and CDR2 is SVGAGI in the germline V gene. The CDR3 loop spans 14 amino acids. V dropped 6 bases and J dropped 5; count of bases not matched to a gene: 8. CDR3 region: CASREAGGAETQYF. DNA for the CDR3: TGTGCCAGCAGAGAAGCAGGGGGCGCGGAGACCCAGTACTTC.

The chain recombines TRBV7-2 with TRBJ1-2, with 7 bases matching TRBD1. Germline CDR1 and CDR2: SGHTA and FQGNSA. The CDR3 spans 13 residues. V lost 6 bases, J lost 6 bases, and 7 bases stayed unmatched. For the CDR3, the DNA is TGTGCCAGCAGGCAAAAACAGGGGAATGGCTACACCTTC. Its protein is CASRQKQGNGYTF.

The rearrangement uses TRBV7-6 and TRBJ2-5; 9 bases fit TRBD2. The ends lost 2 bases at V and 4 bases at J; junction bases unmatched: 11. The CDR3 runs to 17 residues. Germline values: CDR1 SGHVS, CDR2 FNYEAQ. For the CDR3, the DNA is TGTGCCAGCAGCTTAAGAGGGAGCGGGAGGCCGATAGAGACCCAGTACTTC. The encoded protein is CASSLRGSGRPIETQYF.